This TCR beta chain emerged from a study of cytomegalovirus exposure and HLA in healthy donors (dated by TCRdb to 2015 to 2018). About the full investigation: In an earlier analysis of around 540 of the donors, 250 to 350 Gb of sequence data and approximately 100 million unique TCR beta sequences from about 179 million T cells were reported. A separate validation cohort of 100 to 150 different subjects was used in addition to the approximately 670-subject first cohort. The study profiled the T cell repertoires of under 850 subjects by immunosequencing and related them to cytomegalovirus serostatus. A later genetic analysis took genome-wide SNP genotypes for about three fifths of the 666 donors and used that subset as a discovery cohort. On average, over 200,000 unique TCR beta nucleotide sequences were sequenced per donor among 398 genotyped donors of the cohort, with around 19% of those sequences being non-productive. The number of donors typed differed by locus, with about 629-640 for A, B, C, DRB1 and DQB1, around 500 for DQA1, 600 to 610 for DPA1, and about 450 for DPB1. All discovery cohort repertoires had been generated using a single sequencing platform. HLA typing covered class I and class II loci at four-digit resolution. In a later analysis, previously published TCR beta repertoires from fewer than 750 donors were re-analyzed and high-resolution HLA genotyping was added so that TCR occurrence patterns could be studied. High-throughput TCR immunosequencing, statistical association of individual TCRs with disease status, and machine learning were combined to predict cytomegalovirus infection status. The genetic ancestry cluster associated with self-reported Caucasian donors included 70% to 85% of the roughly 400 genotyped donors. The later analysis used no new phenotypic data to find candidate immune exposures, relying instead on TCR beta sequences and their occurrence across donors. To decide whether each TCR beta V gene segment behaved as functional or pseudogenic, an earlier analysis of over 500 of the donors relied on high-throughput TCR beta sequencing. An early release that covered around 590 HLA-typed donors contained approximately 300 gigabases of sequencing data and around 85 million unique TCR sequences. The study was designed to test whether signatures of past pathogen exposure could be identified by cataloging public T cell receptors. Roughly five DR-DQ haplotypes were treated as single units for association and clustering because of strong linkage in the cohort. Donor age, sex, ethnicity and CMV serostatus were compiled alongside the repertoire data. What the study reported, not specific to this receptor: A further reported finding was that TCR beta sequences accurately predicted the HLA-A and HLA-B alleles for most subjects in the first cohort. A later analysis reported that several top co-occurrence clusters appeared linked to parvovirus B19, influenza, CMV and Epstein-Barr virus. Linkage disequilibrium might explain the correlated functional status among segregating V segments, but an unknown experimental factor could not be ruled out. A later analysis found that TCR association rates varied across HLA loci, with DRB1 alleles showing the most associated TCRs and HLA-C alleles the fewest. A later genetic analysis associated a missense DCLRE1C variant with V-gene and J-gene trimming of TCR beta chains, and an independent cohort replicated the association. Some IMGT-functional V segments, including TRBV6-2 and TRBV6-3, could not be told apart with the 87-base-pair reads, so those segments were excluded. The authors suggested that the approach could potentially be generalized to other disease states and immunological phenotypes. According to a later genetic analysis, donors in an Asian-associated ancestry cluster had fewer N-insertions in productive TCRs than the approximately 610-donor mean. In vitro tests confirmed that three of the cytomegalovirus-associated TCR beta chains recognize cytomegalovirus antigens. An earlier analysis of around 500 of the donors showed that most TCR beta V segments appeared in productive rearrangements either about 87% or about 30% of the time, which broadly matched IMGT annotations. A group of highly shared sequence variants was considered likely to be a technical artifact of the sequencing pipeline. Because counts were too low, some 17 rarely observed V segments, including chromosome 9 orphons, were excluded from the earlier analysis of 500 to 700 of the donors. Assigning TCR associations to individual alleles was difficult when HLA alleles, especially DR and DQ, strongly co-occurred. Because HLA typing was missing for some donors at each locus, association tests included only the typed subset. The study gave a list of 150 to 200 TCR beta chains associated with cytomegalovirus. Presence/absence analyses assumed roughly uniform sequencing depth across donors, an assumption that may not hold. For the cohort, immune exposure information was limited to CMV serostatus. According to a later analysis, most CMV-associated TCR beta chains appeared to be HLA-restricted, and the HLA associations seemed to be driven largely by CMV exposure. A later analysis found that HLA-associated TCR beta chains were more clonally expanded and had lower generation probabilities than equally common non-associated chains. This cohort had only TCR beta chains sequenced, and the lack of alpha or paired-chain data limited which features could be detected. Most TCR sequences were observed very rarely across donors, whereas some public TCRs were present in many individuals. In both the original and validation cohorts, the classifier was reported to diagnose cytomegalovirus status with high specificity and sensitivity. A later analysis associated 15,000 to 20,000 TCR beta sequences with specific HLA alleles at a false discovery rate of 0.05.

The germline V gene (reference sequence) specifies SEHNR as CDR1 and FQNEAQ as CDR2. The junction shows trimming of 2 bases on V and 9 bases on J, and the gene matches do not reach 8 bases of it. From cysteine to phenylalanine, the CDR3 is 15 amino acids long. Only CDR3 DNA is held: 45 bases, read in frame from base 1. This clone was detected only once. What antigen it recognizes has not been identified. No clone much larger than this one lies a single base away; base qualities are absent. Libraries came from the immunoSEQ multiplex PCR assay. For the multiplex PCR, a mixture combining 60 forward primers for TCR Vbeta segments and 13 reverse primers for TCR Jbeta segments was used. Amplification of the CDR3 region of rearranged TCR beta genes was performed with a multiplex PCR assay on genomic DNA. On the Illumina HiSeq System, the amplified TCR beta libraries were sequenced as 87-base-pair reads. For the original study's pipeline: A later analysis counted tens of millions of unique TCR beta chains across the 650 to 700 repertoires, and roughly 11 million of these chains were shared by at least two donors. A nearest-neighbor algorithm error-corrected the raw reads and collapsed the reads into unique sequences, merging closely related sequences to remove PCR and sequencing errors. V, D and J gene segments were assigned by aligning CDR3 sequences to IMGT reference sequences. For a sequence to be retained, at least a six-nucleotide match to both a V gene segment and a J gene segment was required. A rearrangement was called productive if the CDR3 had no stop codons and remained in frame with V and J, and every other rearrangement was called non-productive. CDR3 was defined by IMGT convention, running from the second conserved V-encoded cysteine to the conserved J-encoded phenylalanine. The earlier analysis of approximately 500 of the donors excluded sequences that lacked an unambiguous match to a single V gene segment. In an earlier analysis of approximately 610 of the donors, V segments were called functional above 56.7% productive rearrangements and were called segregating when the between-donor standard deviation exceeded 5%. A statistical classification framework was built to diagnose cytomegalovirus status from the catalog of TCR beta chain sequences. In a later analysis, V and J genes were assigned by comparing TCR nucleotide sequences against IMGT/GENE-DB human TR gene sequences. The TCRdist pipeline was used in a later analysis to assign CDR3 sequences and most-parsimonious VDJ recombination scenarios. A later analysis defined each TCR beta chain by its CDR3 amino acid sequence plus V-gene family, and excluded reads lacking a unique V-gene family. As a way to deal with suspected cross-contamination and a sequencing artifact, a later analysis dropped approximately 590 nucleotide sequences that were highly shared and had low generation probability. For each public chain, a later analysis derived a clonal expansion index from normalized ranks of inferred template counts within each repertoire. In a later analysis, generation probabilities were computed with a VDJ recombination model fitted to out-of-frame rearrangements, and the resulting probabilities were checked against IGoR. Hypergeometric tests were used in a later analysis to score TCR-TCR, TCR-HLA and TCR-CMV co-occurrence, with a repertoire-size bias correction applied to the TCR pairs. A later analysis estimated false discovery rates by permuting HLA or CMV assignments 20 times. In a later analysis, co-occurring TCRs were grouped using DBSCAN, and TCRdist sequence similarity was added for clustering within HLA-allele-positive subsets. Repertoires with fewer than 30,000 or more than 120,000 public chains, plus five repertoires with anomalous nucleotide sharing, were excluded from co-occurrence clustering. TCRdb re-hosts the immuneACCESS table, in-frame sequences only. Its copies lack some clones; in the studies checked, an unresolved V gene accounts for under half of them, and the cause for the rest is not known. V, J and clone size are taken as reported in that table, and D and trimming were inferred from the DNA itself. The sample table lists tens of thousands of clones, 65% to 80% of them with a count of one. Jointly, the top ten make up 5% to 6.5% of the sample.

The cohort was made up of hundreds of healthy bone marrow donors. At the time of sampling, every cohort member was nominally healthy, though immune exposures that went unrecorded were likely present. The donor was CMV seronegative and was included in the group of 352 seronegative cohort members. Every donor gave a peripheral blood sample, and the peripheral blood mononuclear cells from that sample were used for TCR beta sequencing. The Qiagen DNeasy Blood Extraction Kit was used to extract genomic DNA from the blood cell samples. The clonotype originates from a woman in her twenties or thirties in good health and CMV-seronegative. This chain is built from TRBV7-9 and TRBJ2-1; 9 bases in the middle match TRBD2. The material sequenced was PBMCs. The bases read TGTGCCAGCAGCTTATGGGCGGGAGGGCCGTGTGAGCAGTTCTTC. The encoded protein is CASSLWAGGPCEQFF.